Below, 24 T cell receptor beta chains from the same sample are listed, as sequenced in a study of blood T cell repertoires in COVID-19. The table came from immunoSEQ multiplex PCR; TCRdb's copy has only in-frame clones and leaves some out. The sample records fewer than 250,000 clones, around nine tenths being singletons. Sequencing used peripheral blood. All receptors derive from a man aged 55 to 70 with acute or convalescent COVID-19.

This clone has more than one count but fewer than ten. This rearrangement joins TRBV4-2 to TRBJ1-6; D perhaps matches TRBD1 (5 bases). Germline lookup yields CDR1 LGHNA and CDR2 YNFKEQ. The CDR3 has 16 residues. V was cut by 4 bases and J by 9 bases, with 19 bases left in between. The CDR3 region is CASSPPTRGLGSPLHF. In DNA, the CDR3 is TGTGCCAGCAGCCCCCCTACAAGGGGCTTGGGTTCACCCCTCCACTTT.

The chain uses TRBV2 and TRBJ1-6; TRBD1 might be the D (5 bases). Germline-derived CDR1 and CDR2 are SNHLY and FYNNEI. The CDR3 consists of 10 residues. Between the trimmed V and J ends, which lost 4 bases and 15 bases, there was a span of 7 bases. For the CDR3, the DNA is TGTGCCAGCAGTGGGGGGGGCCTCCACTTT. Its translation is CASSGGGLHF.

The chain recombines TRBV20-1 with TRBJ2-3; D gene ambiguous. Germline V gene lookup returns CDR1 DFQATT and CDR2 SNEGSKA (reference sequence). The CDR3 runs 11 residues. V dropped 0 bases and J dropped 6 bases, with 4 bases sitting between them. As DNA, the CDR3 is TGCAGTGCTAGAGAACGGGATACGCAGTATTTT. It yields the protein CSARERDTQYF.

The chain combines TRBV6-1 with TRBJ1-2, with TRBD1 matching over 10 bases. CDR3 size: 16 residues. Per germline, CDR1 MNHNS and CDR2 SASEGT. V lost 0 bases to trimming and J lost 3 bases; unmatched junction nucleotides: 4. CDR3 amino acids: CASSEASGQGYYGYTF. DNA for the CDR3: TGTGCCAGCAGTGAAGCCTCGGGACAGGGGTACTATGGCTACACCTTC.

The V gene is TRBV5-4, the J gene TRBJ2-1; 13 bases align to TRBD2. This CDR3 contains 17 residues. Germline assignment: CDR1 SGHNT and CDR2 YYREEE (reference sequence). V shed 4 bases, J shed 2 bases, and the junction held 6 bases outside the gene matches. The CDR3 here is CASSRKTSGGAYNEQFF. The CDR3 region has the DNA TGTGCCAGCAGCCGAAAAACTAGCGGGGGGGCCTACAATGAGCAGTTCTTC.

This clone was seen more than once but under ten times. A read error may produce the germline difference seen at one junction end. V is TRBV19 and J is TRBJ1-5, with TRBD1 matching 7 bases. The CDR3 has 18 residues. Germline V CDR1 and CDR2: LNHDA, SQIVND (reference sequence). The CDR3 loop is CASRVGGTDRLSNQPQHF. The CDR3 DNA reads TGCGCCAGTAGGGTAGGTGGGACAGATCGTCTTAGCAATCAGCCCCAGCATTTT.

This chain connects TRBV10-3 to TRBJ2-5, with a tentative D call TRBD1 (6 bases). This CDR3 is built from 15 residues. Germline V CDR1 and CDR2: ENHRY, SYGVKD. V was shortened by 8 bases and J by 5 bases, with 21 bases between the two germline ends. The CDR3 DNA reads as TGTGCCATCGCAATCGGGGCAGGGGCGTTGGAGACCCAGTACTTC. Its protein product is CAIAIGAGALETQYF.

The chain is built from TRBV19 and TRBJ1-5; 9 positions agree with TRBD1. The CDR3 is 16 residues long. Trimming removed 7 bases from V and 2 bases from J; junction bases left unmatched: 9. CDR1 and CDR2 from the germline V gene are LNHDA and SQIVND (reference sequence). The CDR3 sequence is CASTPGQGNGNQPQHF. The CDR3 bases are TGTGCCAGTACTCCGGGACAGGGCAACGGCAATCAGCCCCAGCATTTT.

J is TRBJ2-7 and V is TRBV2, with TRBD1 as a possible D gene (5 bases). The germline V gene encodes CDR1 SNHLY and CDR2 FYNNEI. The germline V and J ends were trimmed by 1 base and 5 bases, with 12 bases remaining between them. The CDR3 covers 14 residues. The CDR3 loop reads CASSEEQVLHEQYF. DNA of the CDR3: TGTGCCAGCAGTGAAGAACAGGTTCTCCACGAGCAGTACTTC. The variable domain in full, completed from reference TRBV2 and TRBJ2-7, reads EPEVTQTPSHQVTQMGQEVILRCVPISNHLYFYWYRQILGQKVEFLVSFYNNEISEKSEIFDDQFSVERPDGSNFTLKIRSTKLEDSAMYFCASSEEQVLHEQYFGPGTRLTVT.

This chain uses TRBV2 with TRBJ2-7, with D perhaps TRBD1 (6 bases). Germline V lookup: CDR1 SNHLY, CDR2 FYNNEI. This CDR3 has 13 amino acids. The V end lost 6 bases, the J end lost 3 bases, and 12 bases lay between the germline ends. The CDR3, as DNA: TGTGCCAGCAGCCCCGAGACAGGCTACGAGCAGTACTTC. Its translation is CASSPETGYEQYF.

The chain's CDR3 is CAWSAAVRGDAYGYTF. The CDR3 region has the DNA TGTGCCTGGAGTGCTGCAGTCAGGGGGGACGCCTATGGCTACACCTTC. The chain joins TRBV30 to TRBJ1-2; 7 nucleotides agree with TRBD1. The CDR3 runs to 16 residues. Germline V gene sequence: CDR1 GTSNPN, CDR2 SVGIG (reference sequence). The trim removed 1 base at V and 4 bases at J, leaving 12 bases unmatched.

A single count supports this clone. The chain is built from TRBV7-8 and TRBJ1-1; D uncertain. The CDR3 consists of 16 residues. From germline, CDR1 is SGHVS and CDR2 FQNEAQ. Trimming shortened V by 1 base and J by 3 bases, and 15 bases separated the two germline ends. CDR3 sequence reads: CASSLVSLREDTEAFF. Written as DNA, the CDR3 is TGTGCCAGCAGCTTAGTTAGCTTGAGGGAGGACACTGAAGCTTTCTTT.

The chain has TRBV11-2 and TRBJ1-1; tentative D call: TRBD1 (6 bases). Trimming removed 1 base from V and 11 bases from J, with 14 bases in between. The germline V gene encodes CDR1 SGHAT and CDR2 FQNNGV. There are 13 residues in the CDR3. CDR3 residues: CASSLVRGFWAFF. CDR3 sequence (DNA): TGTGCCAGCAGCTTAGTTAGGGGGTTCTGGGCTTTCTTT.

The chain is built from TRBV10-1 and TRBJ2-3, with no clear D. In germline, CDR1 is WNHNN, CDR2 SYGVQD (reference sequence). The CDR3 length is 16 residues. Trimming cost V 0 bases and J 4 bases, with 14 bases left between them. The CDR3, as DNA: TGCGCCAGCAGTGAGTCGCGGTCCCCGGTAGCAGATACGCAGTATTTT. As protein: CASSESRSPVADTQYF.

The chain is built from TRBV27 and TRBJ1-5; D is unresolved. The CDR3 extends over 15 amino acids. The germline V gene encodes CDR1 MNHEY and CDR2 SMNVEV (reference sequence). V dropped 2 bases and J dropped 2 bases, with 10 bases sitting between them. CDR3 bases: TGTGCCAGCAGTTTAAGGCGGATGGGCAATCAGCCCCAGCATTTT. It translates to CASSLRRMGNQPQHF.

The genes are TRBV30 and TRBJ2-7, with TRBD2 matching over 7 bases. The CDR3 spans 13 residues. Germline V gives CDR1 GTSNPN, CDR2 SVGIG (reference sequence). V was clipped by 3 bases and J by 2 bases; unmatched bases: 4. The CDR3 here is CAWRRGRAYEQYF. CDR3 nucleotides: TGTGCCTGGAGGCGTGGGAGGGCCTACGAGCAGTACTTC.

The rearrangement joins TRBV6-5 to TRBJ1-1, with 11 bases identical to TRBD1. There are 16 residues in the CDR3. The junction had 6 bases not matched to a gene; V was cut back by 1 base and J by 5 bases. Germline V gene data show CDR1 as MNHEY and CDR2 as SVGAGI. In DNA form, the CDR3 reads TGTGCCAGCAGTTACTGGACAGGGGGCGGGGGTACTGAAGCTTTCTTT. This gives the protein CASSYWTGGGGTEAFF.

The chain is built from TRBV5-5 and TRBJ1-5; 8 bases match TRBD1. This CDR3 is built from 15 residues. V lost 4 bases, J lost 4 bases, and 7 bases stayed unmatched. From germline, CDR1 is SGHKS and CDR2 YYEKEE (reference sequence). The CDR3: CASSRNGQGNQPQHF. In DNA form, the CDR3 reads TGTGCCAGCAGCCGGAACGGACAGGGAAATCAGCCCCAGCATTTT.

This chain's CDR3 is CASSATSGGRETQYF. The DNA of the CDR3 is TGTGCCAGCAGTGCCACTAGCGGGGGGCGGGAGACCCAGTACTTC. The chain carries TRBV28 and TRBJ2-5; 12 bases map to TRBD2. Trimming took 5 bases from V and 5 from J; bases not matched to a gene: 6. The CDR3 is made up of 15 amino acids. From germline, CDR1 is MDHEN and CDR2 SYDVKM.

V and J are TRBV9 and TRBJ2-3; D is possibly TRBD2 (6 bases). Germline lookup yields CDR1 SGDLS and CDR2 YYNGEE. This CDR3 has 15 residues. V was pared by 0 bases and J by 2 bases, with 10 bases between. CDR3 protein: CASSVVAALTDTQYF. CDR3 in DNA: TGTGCCAGCAGCGTAGTAGCGGCCCTCACAGATACGCAGTATTTT.

This clone was seen repeatedly, ten times or more. The chain combines TRBV6-6 with TRBJ1-6; D possibly corresponds to TRBD1 (5 bases). This CDR3 has 17 amino acids. Germline V CDR1 and CDR2: MNHNY, SVGAGI (reference sequence). The ends were cut back, 5 bases at V and 14 bases at J, with 28 bases in the middle. The CDR3 protein is CASSHPGLDFRRLALHF. CDR3 in DNA: TGTGCCAGCAGTCATCCGGGACTCGATTTTCGCCGTTTGGCCCTCCACTTT.

The chain carries TRBV25-1 and TRBJ2-3; 10 bases match TRBD2. Germline V lookup: CDR1 MGHDK, CDR2 SYGVNS. V lost 3 bases and J lost 2; bases outside the gene matches: 8. This CDR3 has 17 residues. CDR3 sequence: CASSEKLAGETTDTQYF. The CDR3 DNA follows: TGTGCCAGCAGTGAGAAGCTAGCGGGGGAAACCACAGATACGCAGTATTTT.

By its share, this clone is medium-sized. The chain is built from TRBV14 and TRBJ1-3, with D unclear. Trimming took 4 bases from V and 2 from J, leaving 9 bases between them. The CDR3 runs 14 residues. Germline V gene data show CDR1 as SGHDN and CDR2 as FVKESK. The CDR3 sequence: CASSPPTPGNTIYF. CDR3 bases: TGTGCCAGCAGCCCCCCGACTCCTGGAAACACCATATATTTT.

This sequence joins TRBV11-2 and TRBJ1-6; TRBD1 matches 8 bases. This CDR3 is built from 16 residues. Germline CDR1 reads SGHAT; CDR2 reads FQNNGV. Germline trimming cut 5 bases from V and 8 bases from J; bases unmatched to any gene: 11. DNA for the CDR3: TGTGCCAGCAGCCGGAGCCGGACAGGGATTCATTCACCCCTCCACTTT. This gives the protein CASSRSRTGIHSPLHF.